The present T cell receptor beta chain was sequenced within a study of neurological immune-mediated disorders (dated by TCRdb to about 2019). General notes on the study: Peripheral blood TCR-beta repertoires from HTLV-I-associated myelopathy (HAM/TSP) patients, multiple sclerosis patients and healthy controls were compared by UMI-based sequencing. Longitudinal samples, technical triplicates and paired sorted CD4+ and CD8+ T-cell subsets, alongside PBMC samples, were included among the roughly 98 TCR-beta libraries. Of the approximately 68 subjects in the cohort, about 14 were HAM/TSP patients, about 34 were multiple sclerosis patients, and approximately 20 were healthy controls. The study at large found these results: TCR clonal expansion was highest in HAM/TSP patients and lowest in MS patients, with MS patients falling below even healthy controls. Expanded clones from different subjects shared no identical CDR3 amino acid sequences, which suggests that TCR-beta repertoires were private in all groups.

The healthy controls were volunteers from a blood bank in Maryland, USA. For the unsorted PBMC libraries, 2 million PBMCs were stored in RNAlater at -80 degrees C until RNA extraction and were used to generate the libraries. Peripheral blood was subjected to Ficoll-Hypaque density gradient centrifugation to isolate PBMCs, which were then cryopreserved in liquid nitrogen. The length of the CDR3 is 15 amino acids, counting both ends. The only DNA kept is the CDR3, 45 bases in frame from the first base. The germline V gene specifies MDHEN as CDR1 and SYDVKM as CDR2. To synthesize cDNA, template-switch 5'RACE was performed with a primer carrying a 10-nucleotide random unique molecular identifier so that each TCR transcript was tagged. Every sequencing run yielded over 190 million TCR-beta sequences covering 15-18 subjects. The RNeasy kit was used for extraction of total RNA. TCR-beta VDJ regions were amplified with primers for the TCR constant region and the 5'RACE anchor, using the KAPA Real-time Library Amplification kit. Sample indexes and Illumina adaptors were added in a first PCR, and a second PCR then increased library yield. After purification with Ampure beads, the TCR product of roughly 650 bp was size-selected on a 2% E-gel SizeSelection system. Before pooling, libraries had their quality checked on a Bioanalyzer, their concentration measured with Qubit, and their quantity determined with the Kapa Library Quantification kit. An Illumina HiSeq 2500 sequenced the libraries paired-end 2 x 150 bp. To increase sequence diversity, roughly 24-30% phiX was spiked into each library pool. In the original analysis: The quality-filtered reads were processed with the UMI-based MiGEC pipeline, whose error correction step removed more than 80% of the raw TCR sequences. IMGT germline references were used for alignment of VDJ genes, and clonotypes were defined by a unique CDR3 amino acid sequence together with V-J genes. VDJtools evaluated clonal expansion, Shannon diversity and CDR3 relatedness (CalcPairwiseDistances, ClusterSamples); CLCbio workbench built phylogenetic trees. A clone was classed as expanded if it had 8 or more unique UMIs, a cutoff based on coefficient-of-variation modelling across technical triplicates. The public reads were run again by TCRdb, first through fastp at Q25 and then through MiXCR, and only productive beta chains were kept. Rows are unified per CDR3 protein, each entry keeping the most common DNA and genes. TCRdb, rather than the study authors, made the V and J calls. This sample is represented by about 77,000 distinct CDR3 sequences; roughly 9.9% of them were singletons. The ten most abundant clones make up about 1.7% of the sample.

As concerns this clonotype: There is no known antigen for this receptor. The conserved phenylalanine or tryptophan is not found at the CDR3 terminus, so this likely reflects a read error.

The clonotype originates from a man aged 50-60 years in good health. The sample was PBMCs. The sequence links TRBV28 to TRBJ2-2; 7 junctional bases match TRBD2. CDR3 sequence: CAILGRARNTWELFL. The base sequence is TGTGCCATCCTGGGGAGGGCCAGAAACACCTGGGAGCTGTTTCTT.